Below are 9 T cell receptor beta chains sequenced from a single sample in a study of shared clonotypes between healthy human individuals. TCRdb's table, derived via immunoSEQ multiplex PCR, lists solely in-frame clones and lacks some. The sample carries about 710,000 clones, around three quarters recorded once. Sequencing was done on a sample of memory CD4+ T cells sorted from blood. Subset of the sample: CD45RA-negative fraction. Receptor source: a woman in her twenties or thirties in good health.

The J gene is TRBJ1-2, the V gene TRBV5-4; 7 bases align to TRBD1. Per germline, CDR1 SGHNT and CDR2 YYREEE (reference sequence). Trimming removed 4 bases from V and 7 bases from J; junction bases left unmatched: 10. This CDR3 has 14 amino acids. CDR3 residues: CASSPQGVSSGYTF. The CDR3 nucleotides read TGTGCCAGCAGCCCCCAGGGGGTGAGCTCTGGCTACACCTTC.

The genes are TRBV9 and TRBJ2-7; weak D call: TRBD1 (6 bases). The germline CDR1 and CDR2 sequences are SGDLS and YYNGEE. The CDR3 spans 15 residues. Trimming removed 3 bases at V and 7 bases at J, with 20 bases between. This chain's CDR3 is CASSASGVGMGEQYF. The CDR3 bases are TGTGCCAGCAGCGCCTCAGGGGTGGGGATGGGAGAGCAGTACTTC. The entire variable domain, with the rest obtained from reference TRBV9 and TRBJ2-7, is as follows: DSGVTQTPKHLITATGQRVTLRCSPRSGDLSVYWYQQSLDQGLQFLIQYYNGEERAKGNILERFSAQQFPDLHSELNLSSLELGDSALYFCASSASGVGMGEQYFGPGTRLTVT.

This clone was observed once. V is TRBV19 and J is TRBJ1-2; a possible D gene is TRBD1 (6 bases). From germline, CDR1 is LNHDA and CDR2 SQIVND (reference sequence). The CDR3 is 14 residues long. V lost 5 bases to trimming and J lost 6 bases, with 16 bases between them. CDR3 nucleotide sequence: TGTGCCAGTAGTTTTTCCGACAGGACGGATGGCTACACCTTC. Its translation is CASSFSDRTDGYTF.

The chain couples TRBV9 to TRBJ1-3; TRBD1 agrees at 9 bases. V lost 5 bases, J lost 3 bases, and 15 bases stayed unmatched. Germline V gene sequence: CDR1 SGDLS, CDR2 YYNGEE. The CDR3 loop spans 18 amino acids. For the CDR3, the DNA is TGTGCCAGCAGGTTGAACTACGGGACAGGGCCGGGTGGAAACACCATATATTTT. It yields the protein CASRLNYGTGPGGNTIYF.

J is TRBJ1-4 and V is TRBV10-3; TRBD1 matches 12 bases. The germline CDR1 and CDR2 sequences are ENHRY and SYGVKD. The CDR3 loop spans 16 amino acids. V was pared by 3 bases and J by 6 bases, with 5 bases of the junction left unmatched. CDR3 DNA sequence: TGTGCCATCAGTGACACCGGGACAGGGGGCGATGAAAAACTGTTTTTT. It specifies CAISDTGTGGDEKLFF.

Remarks on this clone: The same CDR3 arises from other DNA sequences in this sample as well. In nucleotides, the CDR3 is TGCGCCAGCAGCTTGGAGGGAGGGTATAATGAGCAGTTCTTC. It encodes CASSLEGGYNEQFF. This chain links TRBV5-1 with TRBJ2-1; 7 positions match TRBD2. Germline values: CDR1 SGHRS, CDR2 YFSETQ. The J segment lost 7 bases and the V segment lost 0 bases, leaving 4 bases of the junction unmatched. The CDR3 covers 14 residues.

The rearrangement joins TRBV14 to TRBJ2-7; no clear D. The CDR3 loop spans 15 amino acids. The germline V gene encodes CDR1 SGHDN and CDR2 FVKESK. V was clipped by 4 bases and J by 3 bases, with 16 bases between them. CDR3: CASSPPRTAIYEQYF. CDR3 sequence (DNA): TGTGCCAGCAGCCCCCCCCGGACGGCTATCTACGAGCAGTACTTC. Looking up the rest from reference TRBV14 and TRBJ2-7 gives the full variable domain: EAGVTQFPSHSVIEKGQTVTLRCDPISGHDNLYWYRRVMGKEIKFLLHFVKESKQDESGMPNNRFLAERTGGTYSTLKVQPAELEDSGVYFCASSPPRTAIYEQYFGPGTRLTVT.

The chain is built from TRBV9 and TRBJ1-3, with 8 bases matching TRBD1. CDR1 SGDLS and CDR2 YYNGEE come from the germline V gene. The CDR3 length is 17 residues. Germline trimming cut 2 bases from V and 0 bases from J; bases unmatched to any gene: 7. The CDR3 spells CASSVGQGTGSGNTIYF. CDR3 in DNA: TGTGCCAGCAGCGTCGGGCAAGGGACAGGCTCTGGAAACACCATATATTTT.

This sequence joins TRBV5-1 and TRBJ1-3, with unresolved D. Germline V gene lookup returns CDR1 SGHRS and CDR2 YFSETQ. Trimming removed 0 bases from V and 1 base from J, with 14 bases in between. CDR3 length: 17 amino acids. Here the CDR3 reads CASSLDGRATSGNTIYF. The CDR3 nucleotides read TGCGCCAGCAGCTTGGACGGACGGGCTACGTCTGGAAACACCATATATTTT.